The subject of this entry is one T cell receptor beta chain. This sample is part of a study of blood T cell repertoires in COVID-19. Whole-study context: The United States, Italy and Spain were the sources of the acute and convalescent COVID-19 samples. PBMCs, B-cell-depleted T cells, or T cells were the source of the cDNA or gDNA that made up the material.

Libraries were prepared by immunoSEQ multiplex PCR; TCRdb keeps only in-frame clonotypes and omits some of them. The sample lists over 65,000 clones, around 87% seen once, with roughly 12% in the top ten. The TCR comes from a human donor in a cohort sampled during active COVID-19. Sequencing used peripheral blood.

CDR3 loop: CAWSVQGTYNEQFF. In DNA form, the CDR3 reads TGTGCCTGGAGTGTACAGGGAACCTACAATGAGCAGTTCTTC. V usage is TRBV30 and J usage is TRBJ2-1; a weak D match, TRBD1 (6 bases). Per germline, CDR1 GTSNPN and CDR2 SVGIG (reference sequence). The CDR3 is 14 amino acids. With 0 bases removed from V and 2 bases from J, the gap between germline ends came to 8 bases.